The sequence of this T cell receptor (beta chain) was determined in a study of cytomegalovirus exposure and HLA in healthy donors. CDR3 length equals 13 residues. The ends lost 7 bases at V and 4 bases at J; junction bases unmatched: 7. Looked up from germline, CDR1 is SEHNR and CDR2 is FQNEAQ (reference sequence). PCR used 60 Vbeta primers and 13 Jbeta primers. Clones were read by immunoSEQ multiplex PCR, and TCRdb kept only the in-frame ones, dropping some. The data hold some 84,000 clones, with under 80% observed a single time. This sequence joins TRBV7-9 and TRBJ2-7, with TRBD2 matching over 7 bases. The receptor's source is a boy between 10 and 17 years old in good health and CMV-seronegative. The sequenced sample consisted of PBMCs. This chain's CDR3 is CASTSAGRYEQYF. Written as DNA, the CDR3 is TGTGCCAGCACCTCAGCGGGGAGGTACGAGCAGTACTTC.